This is a list of T cell receptor beta chains from one sample in a study of blood T cells in healthy people across ages. MiXCR, applied by TCRdb to the 5' RACE reads, yields one record per CDR3 protein. This sample carries nearly 800,000 distinct CDR3 sequences, around 25% of them seen once, and the ten largest clones take roughly 3.5%. These data also formed part of another study, on T cells of mothers and their children.

Sequenced material: blood. The receptors were sampled from a boy aged 5-17 years in good health. Both conserved end residues are part of each CDR3. The order of the fields is D gene, clone size, V gene, J gene, CDR3 protein, CDR3 DNA. A D gene is named only where the DNA matches it firmly. Clone sizes are given selectively: once, few, many, or a class where the clone is expanded.

>TRBD1|few|TRBV5-1|TRBJ1-2
CASGLDRGPTYGYTF
TGCGCCAGCGGCTTGGACAGGGGCCCTACCTATGGCTACACCTTC
>NA|NA|TRBV6-5|TRBJ1-4
CASRSDRKLFF
TGTGCCAGCAGGTCGGACCGAAAACTGTTTTTT
>TRBD2|once|TRBV7-2|TRBJ2-5
CASSPQLAGAAATQYF
TGTGCCAGCAGCCCCCAACTAGCGGGGGCAGCAGCAACCCAGTACTTC
>NA|many|TRBV28|TRBJ2-5
CASSPAGPRDAETQYF
TGTGCCAGCAGTCCAGCCGGGCCACGGGACGCGGAGACCCAGTACTTC
>NA|NA|TRBV7-2|TRBJ2-2
CASSAALMVFEELFF
TGTGCCAGCAGCGCCGCGTTAATGGTCTTCGAGGAGCTGTTTTTT
>NA|NA|TRBV28|TRBJ2-7
CASSSTQPLGQYF
TGTGCCAGCAGTTCGACCCAGCCCCTAGGGCAGTACTTC
>NA|NA|TRBV10-3|TRBJ1-1
CAISVGGRNTEAFF
TGTGCCATCAGTGTTGGGGGTAGGAACACTGAAGCTTTCTTT
>NA|few|TRBV30|TRBJ1-4
CAWSVGGDNEKLFF
TGTGCCTGGAGTGTAGGAGGGGATAATGAAAAACTGTTTTTT
>TRBD1|NA|TRBV5-1|TRBJ2-7
CASSSQGAQIGEQYF
TGCGCCAGCAGCTCACAGGGGGCGCAGATAGGCGAGCAGTACTTC
>NA|NA|TRBV4-2|TRBJ1-3
CASSQTVPLGGESQISGNTIYF
TGTGCCAGCAGCCAAACCGTACCTTTGGGGGGCGAAAGCCAAATCTCTGGAAACACCATATATTTT
>NA|few|TRBV15|TRBJ2-1
CAASSPGAVSNEQFF
TGTGCCGCCAGCTCACCCGGGGCGGTGAGCAATGAGCAGTTCTTC
>NA|NA|TRBV4-3|TRBJ2-1
CASSQGAGTAYNEQFF
TGCGCCAGCAGCCAAGGGGCCGGGACCGCTTACAATGAGCAGTTCTTC
>TRBD2|NA|TRBV14|TRBJ2-4
CANKGTGRADKNIQYF
TGTGCCAACAAGGGAACCGGGAGGGCGGACAAAAATATTCAGTACTTC
>TRBD1|few|TRBV28|TRBJ2-2
CASSLRGPGTGELFF
TGTGCCAGCAGTTTGAGGGGGCCGGGCACCGGGGAGCTGTTTTTT
>TRBD1|few|TRBV5-1|TRBJ2-1
CASTHGNRGLVNEQFF
TGCGCCAGCACCCATGGAAACAGGGGGCTAGTGAATGAGCAGTTCTTC
>NA|NA|TRBV5-1|TRBJ1-2
CASSLDVSNYGYTF
TGCGCCAGCAGCTTGGACGTCAGTAACTATGGCTACACCTTC
>TRBD1|few|TRBV7-9|TRBJ1-1
CASSFSPGTGSANTEAFF
TGTGCCAGCAGCTTTAGTCCCGGGACAGGTTCGGCGAACACTGAAGCTTTCTTT
>TRBD2|NA|TRBV4-3|TRBJ2-5
CASSPGGGADETQYF
TGCGCCAGCAGTCCTGGCGGGGGGGCCGATGAGACCCAGTACTTC
>TRBD2|NA|TRBV2|TRBJ2-1
CASSGTSGVDSEQFF
TGTGCCAGCAGTGGAACTAGCGGGGTTGATTCGGAGCAGTTCTTC
>TRBD2|NA|TRBV5-5|TRBJ2-7
CASSLRAGGLYEQYF
TGTGCCAGCAGCTTGAGAGCGGGAGGGCTCTACGAGCAGTACTTC
>NA|NA|TRBV7-2|TRBJ2-2
CASSLNILSRDPYTGELFF
TGTGCCAGCAGCTTAAACATCCTCAGCCGGGACCCTTACACCGGGGAGCTGTTTTTT
>NA|NA|TRBV4-3|TRBJ1-2
CASSQVGGVDGYTF
TGCGCCAGCAGCCAAGTTGGGGGTGTGGATGGCTACACCTTC
>NA|few|TRBV20-1|TRBJ2-7
CSAFPTGGLREQYF
TGCAGTGCTTTTCCAACAGGAGGCCTACGCGAGCAGTACTTC
>NA|few|TRBV6-6|TRBJ2-5
CASSSSERAGSKTQYF
TGTGCCAGCAGTTCCAGCGAGAGGGCCGGCTCGAAGACCCAGTACTTC
>TRBD1|NA|TRBV28|TRBJ1-1
CASSPPGQGIKVAFF
TGTGCCAGCAGTCCGCCGGGACAGGGCATTAAGGTAGCTTTCTTT
>NA|NA|TRBV10-3|TRBJ1-2
CAITAGVDYGYTF
TGTGCCATCACGGCAGGGGTCGACTATGGCTACACCTTC
>TRBD2|NA|TRBV3-1|TRBJ2-1
CASSQVNLAGGRDEQFF
TGTGCCAGCAGCCAAGTGAATCTAGCGGGAGGGCGCGATGAGCAGTTCTTC
>TRBD2|NA|TRBV20-1|TRBJ2-1
CSARAGLGGEQFF
TGCAGTGCTAGAGCGGGACTAGGGGGGGAGCAGTTCTTC
>TRBD1|few|TRBV6-1|TRBJ1-4
CASSHLGQGGANEKLLF
TGTGCCAGCAGCCACCTGGGACAGGGGGGAGCTAATGAAAAACTGCTTTTT
>TRBD2|few|TRBV3-1|TRBJ2-1
CASSLSLLTTSGRAPNEQFF
TGTGCCAGCAGCCTAAGTCTCCTGACGACTAGCGGGAGGGCCCCTAATGAGCAGTTCTTC
>NA|few|TRBV15|TRBJ2-5
CATSRAGGYQETQYF
TGTGCCACCAGCAGAGCAGGGGGGTACCAAGAGACCCAGTACTTC
>NA|NA|TRBV29-1|TRBJ2-2
CSDYSGTKQLFF
TGCAGCGACTACTCCGGGACGAAGCAGCTGTTTTTT
>TRBD1|NA|TRBV28|TRBJ2-5
CASRRPGQGWETQYF
TGTGCCAGCAGGCGTCCGGGACAGGGGTGGGAGACCCAGTACTTC
>TRBD1|NA|TRBV28|TRBJ1-1
CASSLWDRKNTEAFF
TGTGCCAGCAGTTTATGGGACAGGAAGAACACTGAAGCTTTCTTT
>TRBD2|few|TRBV7-9|TRBJ2-5
CASSFGGYQETQYF
TGTGCCAGCAGCTTCGGGGGGTACCAAGAGACCCAGTACTTC
>NA|NA|TRBV20-1|TRBJ2-4
CSAVGTPKRPYF
TGCAGTGCTGTGGGGACTCCGAAACGTCCGTACTTC
>TRBD1|NA|TRBV7-2|TRBJ2-7
CASSLLTGGWEQCF
TGTGCCAGCAGCTTACTTACAGGGGGATGGGAGCAGTGCTTC
>NA|few|TRBV7-9|TRBJ2-3
CASSQGRDTDTQYF
TGTGCCAGCAGCCAGGGGCGGGACACAGATACGCAGTATTTT
>NA|once|TRBV6-1|TRBJ2-7
CASSDVSRYEQYF
TGTGCCAGCAGTGATGTCAGCCGCTACGAGCAGTACTTC
>TRBD1|few|TRBV2|TRBJ1-5
CASDPGQGVYQPQHF
TGTGCCAGCGATCCGGGACAGGGGGTGTATCAGCCCCAGCATTTT
>NA|NA|TRBV9|TRBJ2-2
CASSVVGTPNTGELFF
TGTGCCAGCAGCGTAGTTGGGACGCCGAACACCGGGGAGCTGTTTTTT